The rows below give T cell receptor beta chains drawn from one sample of a study of shared clonotypes between healthy human individuals. Some clones are missing from TCRdb's copy, which holds only in-frame ones; the method was immunoSEQ multiplex PCR. The data contain 2.5 million or so clones, 85% to 95% of them seen just once; the ten biggest clones take up more than 0.12%. Material for sequencing was naive CD4+ T cells sorted from blood. The source of these receptors is a man aged 18 to 30 in good health. The CDR3 runs from the conserved cysteine through the conserved F or W. D genes are given only for firm matches. The size of a clone is reported for some rows only, either as once, few or many, or as a class for expanded clones.

j_call: TRBJ2-2; clone_size: .; v_call: TRBV6-5; d_call: TRBD1; cdr3_length: 14; cdr3_nt: TGTGCCAGCAGGGCCACAGGGGACGGCGGGGAGCTGTTTTTT; cdr3_aa: CASRATGDGGELFF
j_call: TRBJ2-7; clone_size: .; v_call: TRBV5-6; d_call: .; cdr3_length: 11; cdr3_nt: TGTGCCAGCAGCTTACAGGACGAGCAGTACTTC; cdr3_aa: CASSLQDEQYF
j_call: TRBJ1-6; clone_size: few; v_call: TRBV7-9; d_call: TRBD1; cdr3_length: 14; cdr3_nt: TGTGCCAGCAGCCGGGACAGGGGTAATTCACCCCTCCACTTT; cdr3_aa: CASSRDRGNSPLHF
j_call: TRBJ2-7; clone_size: .; v_call: TRBV5-3; d_call: .; cdr3_length: 14; cdr3_nt: TGTGCCAGAAGCTTGGGGGGACCAACGTACGAGCAGTACTTC; cdr3_aa: CARSLGGPTYEQYF
j_call: TRBJ2-2; clone_size: .; v_call: TRBV30; d_call: TRBD2; cdr3_length: 14; cdr3_nt: TGTGCGGGGCGTGGACTAGCAGGCACCGGGGAGCTGTTTTTT; cdr3_aa: CAGRGLAGTGELFF
j_call: TRBJ2-2; clone_size: .; v_call: TRBV28; d_call: .; cdr3_length: 12; cdr3_nt: TGTGCCAGCACCCAGAGGTCCGGGGAGCTGTTTTTT; cdr3_aa: CASTQRSGELFF
j_call: TRBJ2-3; clone_size: .; v_call: TRBV19; d_call: .; cdr3_length: 15; cdr3_nt: TGTGCCAGTAGTAAACAGGGTAATCTGGGGGATACGCAGTATTTT; cdr3_aa: CASSKQGNLGDTQYF
j_call: TRBJ1-5; clone_size: .; v_call: TRBV5-6; d_call: .; cdr3_length: 16; cdr3_nt: TGTGCCAGCAGCCCCGCGGGGGCTGGCGGCAATCAGCCCCAGCATTTT; cdr3_aa: CASSPAGAGGNQPQHF
j_call: TRBJ2-3; clone_size: .; v_call: TRBV18; d_call: .; cdr3_length: 13; cdr3_nt: TGTGCCAGCTCGCGGCAACTCACAGATACGCAGTATTTT; cdr3_aa: CASSRQLTDTQYF
j_call: TRBJ2-1; clone_size: once; v_call: TRBV29-1; d_call: TRBD2; cdr3_length: 16; cdr3_nt: TGCAGCGTTAGACTAGCGGGGGGGCCTACTTACAATGAGCAGTTCTTC; cdr3_aa: CSVRLAGGPTYNEQFF
j_call: TRBJ1-1; clone_size: .; v_call: TRBV2; d_call: .; cdr3_length: 14; cdr3_nt: TGTGCCAGCAGTTACACGGGGGGGAACACTGAAGCTTTCTTT; cdr3_aa: CASSYTGGNTEAFF
j_call: TRBJ1-2; clone_size: .; v_call: TRBV28; d_call: TRBD1; cdr3_length: 11; cdr3_nt: TGTGCCACCAGACAGGGCGGGGGCTACACCTTC; cdr3_aa: CATRQGGGYTF
j_call: TRBJ1-2; clone_size: .; v_call: TRBV5-5; d_call: TRBD1; cdr3_length: 16; cdr3_nt: TGTGCCAGCAGCCAGACAGGGGAACTGGCTAACTATGGCTACACCTTC; cdr3_aa: CASSQTGELANYGYTF
j_call: TRBJ1-2; clone_size: .; v_call: TRBV25-1; d_call: TRBD1; cdr3_length: 14; cdr3_nt: TGTGCCAGCAGCCGGGACAGCGTGAACTATGGCTACACCTTC; cdr3_aa: CASSRDSVNYGYTF
j_call: TRBJ2-1; clone_size: .; v_call: TRBV9; d_call: .; cdr3_length: 14; cdr3_nt: TGTGCCAGCAGCGGGAGCTTTAGAGACAATGAGCAGTTCTTC; cdr3_aa: CASSGSFRDNEQFF
j_call: TRBJ2-7; clone_size: .; v_call: TRBV10-2; d_call: TRBD2; cdr3_length: 15; cdr3_nt: TGCGCCAGCAGTGATAGCGGGAGTGTGCCCTACGAGCAGTACTTC; cdr3_aa: CASSDSGSVPYEQYF
j_call: TRBJ2-5; clone_size: .; v_call: TRBV5-1; d_call: .; cdr3_length: 14; cdr3_nt: TGCGCCAGCAGCTCGCAGGGACTTGGAGAGACCCAGTACTTC; cdr3_aa: CASSSQGLGETQYF
j_call: TRBJ1-2; clone_size: .; v_call: TRBV2; d_call: .; cdr3_length: 14; cdr3_nt: TGTGCCAGCACGTACGGGGGCGAAAACTATGGCTACACCTTC; cdr3_aa: CASTYGGENYGYTF
j_call: TRBJ2-5; clone_size: .; v_call: TRBV9; d_call: .; cdr3_length: 17; cdr3_nt: TGTGCCAGCAGCGTAGGGGAACAGGGTGGTTTCCAAGAGACCCAGTACTTC; cdr3_aa: CASSVGEQGGFQETQYF
j_call: TRBJ2-3; clone_size: .; v_call: TRBV6-5; d_call: TRBD2; cdr3_length: 15; cdr3_nt: TGTGCCAGCAGTACACTAGCGGGAGCTACAGATACGCAGTATTTT; cdr3_aa: CASSTLAGATDTQYF
j_call: TRBJ1-2; clone_size: .; v_call: TRBV28; d_call: TRBD1; cdr3_length: 14; cdr3_nt: TGTGCCAGCAGTTTATCAGGGGGAAAATTTGGCTACACCTTC; cdr3_aa: CASSLSGGKFGYTF
j_call: TRBJ1-3; clone_size: .; v_call: TRBV23-1; d_call: .; cdr3_length: 19; cdr3_nt: TGCGCCAGCAGTCTCCTCTATATCCGGGGGCTAAGCTCTGGAAACACCATATATTTT; cdr3_aa: CASSLLYIRGLSSGNTIYF
j_call: TRBJ2-3; clone_size: once; v_call: TRBV6-4; d_call: TRBD2; cdr3_length: 16; cdr3_nt: TGTGCCAGCAGTGTCCTTTCTAGCGGGGGGGAGGATACGCAGTATTTT; cdr3_aa: CASSVLSSGGEDTQYF
j_call: TRBJ1-6; clone_size: .; v_call: TRBV2; d_call: TRBD1; cdr3_length: 15; cdr3_nt: TGTGCCAGCAGTACAAGACAGGGTTCCGGATCACCCCTCCACTTT; cdr3_aa: CASSTRQGSGSPLHF
j_call: TRBJ2-1; clone_size: once; v_call: TRBV5-1; d_call: TRBD2; cdr3_length: 15; cdr3_nt: TGCGCCAGCAGCTGGACGGGACTAGCGGGCGGTGAGCAGTTCTTC; cdr3_aa: CASSWTGLAGGEQFF
j_call: TRBJ1-2; clone_size: .; v_call: TRBV5-4; d_call: .; cdr3_length: 13; cdr3_nt: TGTGCCAGCAGCTTAACGGGGGTATATGGCTACACCTTC; cdr3_aa: CASSLTGVYGYTF
j_call: TRBJ2-3; clone_size: .; v_call: TRBV28; d_call: TRBD1; cdr3_length: 17; cdr3_nt: TGTGCCAGCAGTCACACTCAGGGGGCGCGAAGGACAGATACGCAGTATTTT; cdr3_aa: CASSHTQGARRTDTQYF
j_call: TRBJ2-1; clone_size: few; v_call: TRBV19; d_call: TRBD2; cdr3_length: 16; cdr3_nt: TGTGCCAGTAGGGAATCCGGCGGGAGAGGGACGGATGAGCAGTTCTTC; cdr3_aa: CASRESGGRGTDEQFF
j_call: TRBJ2-5; clone_size: .; v_call: TRBV20-1; d_call: .; cdr3_length: 11; cdr3_nt: TGCAGTGCTAGGGGCGGTGAGACCCAGTACTTC; cdr3_aa: CSARGGETQYF
j_call: TRBJ2-3; clone_size: few; v_call: TRBV7-9; d_call: .; cdr3_length: 14; cdr3_nt: TGTGCCAGCAGCCCTACCCCGAGGGGGGATACGCAGTATTTT; cdr3_aa: CASSPTPRGDTQYF
j_call: TRBJ2-3; clone_size: .; v_call: TRBV6-1; d_call: .; cdr3_length: 13; cdr3_nt: TGTGCCAGCAGTGAATTGTACACAGATACGCAGTATTTT; cdr3_aa: CASSELYTDTQYF
j_call: TRBJ1-1; clone_size: .; v_call: TRBV2; d_call: .; cdr3_length: 15; cdr3_nt: TGTGCCAGCAGTGAAGGGCCGGTGCCCCGCACTGAAGCTTTCTTT; cdr3_aa: CASSEGPVPRTEAFF
j_call: TRBJ2-7; clone_size: .; v_call: TRBV10-3; d_call: .; cdr3_length: 16; cdr3_nt: TGTGCCATCAGTGAGTCTTTAGTCGCGGGATTCCGGTCGCAGTACTTC; cdr3_aa: CAISESLVAGFRSQYF
j_call: TRBJ2-7; clone_size: .; v_call: TRBV6-5; d_call: .; cdr3_length: 13; cdr3_nt: TGTGCCAGCAGTTACTCAGGGGGTAGGGAGCAGTACTTC; cdr3_aa: CASSYSGGREQYF
j_call: TRBJ1-1; clone_size: .; v_call: TRBV7-7; d_call: .; cdr3_length: 13; cdr3_nt: TGTGCTAGCAGCCTTACAAGGGGATCTGAAGCTTTCTTT; cdr3_aa: CASSLTRGSEAFF
j_call: TRBJ1-3; clone_size: .; v_call: TRBV6-5; d_call: .; cdr3_length: 15; cdr3_nt: TGTGCCACCCGACGTCAGGGGAGCTCTGGAAACACCATATATTTT; cdr3_aa: CATRRQGSSGNTIYF
j_call: TRBJ1-4; clone_size: .; v_call: TRBV6-5; d_call: TRBD1; cdr3_length: 16; cdr3_nt: TGTGCCAGCAGTTACTTTTCGACAGGGACACATGAAAAACTGTTTTTT; cdr3_aa: CASSYFSTGTHEKLFF
j_call: TRBJ1-6; clone_size: .; v_call: TRBV21-1; d_call: .; cdr3_length: 13; cdr3_nt: TGTGCCAGCAGCAGAGGGGCGGATTCACCCCTCCACTTT; cdr3_aa: CASSRGADSPLHF
j_call: TRBJ1-4; clone_size: once; v_call: TRBV5-8; d_call: .; cdr3_length: 16; cdr3_nt: TGTGCCAGCAGCCCGGGAGAGGGGACGGCTAATGAAAAACTGTTTTTT; cdr3_aa: CASSPGEGTANEKLFF
j_call: TRBJ1-1; clone_size: .; v_call: TRBV11-2; d_call: .; cdr3_length: 13; cdr3_nt: TGTGCCAGCAGGTCTACACTGAACACTGAAGCTTTCTTT; cdr3_aa: CASRSTLNTEAFF
j_call: TRBJ1-1; clone_size: .; v_call: TRBV6-5; d_call: .; cdr3_length: 15; cdr3_nt: TGTGCCAGCAGTTACGACGGGGGCTGGAACACTGAAGCTTTCTTT; cdr3_aa: CASSYDGGWNTEAFF
j_call: TRBJ1-3; clone_size: .; v_call: TRBV18; d_call: .; cdr3_length: 17; cdr3_nt: TGTGCCAGCTCACCTTTTGGGGGGCAGTTCTCTGGAAACACCATATATTTT; cdr3_aa: CASSPFGGQFSGNTIYF
j_call: TRBJ1-4; clone_size: once; v_call: TRBV7-8; d_call: .; cdr3_length: 14; cdr3_nt: TGTGCCAGCAGCTCCGGTGGGGCTAATGAAAAACTGTTTTTT; cdr3_aa: CASSSGGANEKLFF
j_call: TRBJ2-1; clone_size: .; v_call: TRBV5-4; d_call: TRBD2; cdr3_length: 15; cdr3_nt: TGTGCCAGCAGCTTGGTGTCTAGCGGAGGGAATGAGCAGTTCTTC; cdr3_aa: CASSLVSSGGNEQFF
j_call: TRBJ2-1; clone_size: .; v_call: TRBV2; d_call: TRBD2; cdr3_length: 13; cdr3_nt: TGTGCCAGCATTACCGGGACTAGAAATGAGCAGTTCTTC; cdr3_aa: CASITGTRNEQFF
j_call: TRBJ1-4; clone_size: .; v_call: TRBV28; d_call: TRBD1; cdr3_length: 17; cdr3_nt: TGTGCCAGCAGTTTATACCCCCCGACAGGGGGCAATGAAAAACTGTTTTTT; cdr3_aa: CASSLYPPTGGNEKLFF
j_call: TRBJ2-7; clone_size: .; v_call: TRBV28; d_call: TRBD1; cdr3_length: 16; cdr3_nt: TGTGCCAGCAGTCGATACCCGGGACAGGGGCTCTACGAGCAGTACTTC; cdr3_aa: CASSRYPGQGLYEQYF
j_call: TRBJ1-4; clone_size: .; v_call: TRBV6-6; d_call: TRBD1; cdr3_length: 13; cdr3_nt: TGTGCCAGCAGTTGGACAGGGGGAGAAAAACTGTTTTTT; cdr3_aa: CASSWTGGEKLFF
j_call: TRBJ2-7; clone_size: .; v_call: TRBV18; d_call: .; cdr3_length: 17; cdr3_nt: TGTGCCAGCTCACAAGGGGTTTCGAAAATCAGCTCCTACGAGCAGTACTTC; cdr3_aa: CASSQGVSKISSYEQYF